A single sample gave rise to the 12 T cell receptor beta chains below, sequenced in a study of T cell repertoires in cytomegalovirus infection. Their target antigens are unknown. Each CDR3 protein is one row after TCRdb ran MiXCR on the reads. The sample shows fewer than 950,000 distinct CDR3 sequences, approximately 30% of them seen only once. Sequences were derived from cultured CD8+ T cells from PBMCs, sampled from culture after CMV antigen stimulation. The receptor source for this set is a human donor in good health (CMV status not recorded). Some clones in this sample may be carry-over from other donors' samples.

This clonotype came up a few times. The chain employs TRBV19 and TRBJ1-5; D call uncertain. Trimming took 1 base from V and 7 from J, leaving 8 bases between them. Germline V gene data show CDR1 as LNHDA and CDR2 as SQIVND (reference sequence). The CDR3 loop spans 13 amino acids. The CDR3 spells CASSIGVVQPQHF. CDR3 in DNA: TGTGCCAGTAGTATAGGAGTCGTCCAGCCCCAGCATTTT.

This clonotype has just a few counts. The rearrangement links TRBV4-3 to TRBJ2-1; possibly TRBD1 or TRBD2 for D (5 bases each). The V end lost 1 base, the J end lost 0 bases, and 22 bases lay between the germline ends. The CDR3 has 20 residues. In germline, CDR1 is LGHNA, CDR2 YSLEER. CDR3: CASSQGIFRTRGSSYNEQFF. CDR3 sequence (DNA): TGCGCCAGCAGCCAAGGGATCTTTAGAACGAGGGGTAGCTCCTACAATGAGCAGTTCTTC.

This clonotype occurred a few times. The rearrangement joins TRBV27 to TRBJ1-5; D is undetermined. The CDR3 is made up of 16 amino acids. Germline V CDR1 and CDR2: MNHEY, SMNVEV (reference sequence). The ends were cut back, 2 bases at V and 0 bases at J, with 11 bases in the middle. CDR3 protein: CASSLVGINSNQPQHF. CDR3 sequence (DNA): TGTGCCAGCAGTTTAGTAGGGATCAATAGCAATCAGCCCCAGCATTTT.

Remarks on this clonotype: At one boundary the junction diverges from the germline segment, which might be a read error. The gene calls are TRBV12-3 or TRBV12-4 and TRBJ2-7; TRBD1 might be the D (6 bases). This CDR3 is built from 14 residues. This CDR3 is CASSWLQGFWGRNF. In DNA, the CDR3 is TGTGCCAGCAGTTGGCTACAGGGATTTTGGGGTAGGAACTTC.

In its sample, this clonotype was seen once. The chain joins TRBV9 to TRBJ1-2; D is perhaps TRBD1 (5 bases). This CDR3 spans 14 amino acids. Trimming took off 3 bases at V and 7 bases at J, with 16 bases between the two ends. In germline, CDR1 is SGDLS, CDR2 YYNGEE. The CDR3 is CASSEADKGLGYTF. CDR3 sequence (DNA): TGTGCCAGCAGCGAGGCGGACAAGGGGCTTGGCTACACCTTC. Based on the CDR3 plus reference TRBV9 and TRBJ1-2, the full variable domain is DSGVTQTPKHLITATGQRVTLRCSPRSGDLSVYWYQQSLDQGLQFLIQYYNGEERAKGNILERFSAQQFPDLHSELNLSSLELGDSALYFCASSEADKGLGYTFGSGTRLTVV.

CDR3 coding DNA: TGTGCCAGCAGGCAAGGACAGGGGCCCTACGAGCAGTACGTC. Its protein is CASRQGQGPYEQYV. This sequence joins TRBV6-2 or TRBV6-3 and TRBJ2-7; 9 positions agree with TRBD1. Germline V lookup: CDR1 MNHEY, CDR2 SVGEGT. The CDR3 sequence is 14 residues long. After removal of 6 bases from V and 2 bases from J, the junction contained 5 bases not matched to a gene.

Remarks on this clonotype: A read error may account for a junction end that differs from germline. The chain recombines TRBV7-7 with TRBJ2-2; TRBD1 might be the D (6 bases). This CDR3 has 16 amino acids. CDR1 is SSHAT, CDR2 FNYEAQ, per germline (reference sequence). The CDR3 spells CASSPGTLKNTGELFF. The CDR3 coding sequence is TGTGCTAGCAGCCCTGGGACATTAAAGAACACCGGGGAGCTGTTTTTT.

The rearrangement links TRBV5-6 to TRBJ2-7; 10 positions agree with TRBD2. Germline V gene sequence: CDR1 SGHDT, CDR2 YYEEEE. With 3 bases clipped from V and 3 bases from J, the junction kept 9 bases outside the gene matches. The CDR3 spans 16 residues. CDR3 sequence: CASSWGSGTSVYEQYF. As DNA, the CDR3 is TGTGCCAGCAGCTGGGGGTCCGGGACTAGCGTCTACGAGCAGTACTTC.

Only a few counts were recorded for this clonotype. CDR3 residues: CASSQGTGMNHNEQFF. DNA of the CDR3: TGTGCCAGCAGCCAGGGGACAGGCATGAACCACAATGAGCAGTTCTTC. The chain joins TRBV7-9 to TRBJ2-1; 8 positions match TRBD1. The V gene end was trimmed by 5 bases and the J gene end by 5 bases; junction bases not matched to a gene: 11. The CDR3 contains 16 residues. The germline gives CDR1 SEHNR, CDR2 FQNEAQ (reference sequence).

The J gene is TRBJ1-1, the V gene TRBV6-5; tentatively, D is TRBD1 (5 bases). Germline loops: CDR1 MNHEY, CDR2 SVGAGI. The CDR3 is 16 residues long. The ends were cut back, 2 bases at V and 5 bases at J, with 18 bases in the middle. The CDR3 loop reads CASSYPQVGGETEAFF. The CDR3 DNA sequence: TGTGCCAGCAGTTACCCCCAGGTGGGGGGAGAGACTGAAGCTTTCTTT.

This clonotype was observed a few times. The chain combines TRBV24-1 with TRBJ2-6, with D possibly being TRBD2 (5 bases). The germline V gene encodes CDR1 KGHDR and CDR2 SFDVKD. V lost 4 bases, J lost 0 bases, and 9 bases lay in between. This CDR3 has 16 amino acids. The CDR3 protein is CATSDRGSSGANVLTF. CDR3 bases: TGTGCCACCAGTGACCGAGGGAGCTCTGGGGCCAACGTCCTGACTTTC.

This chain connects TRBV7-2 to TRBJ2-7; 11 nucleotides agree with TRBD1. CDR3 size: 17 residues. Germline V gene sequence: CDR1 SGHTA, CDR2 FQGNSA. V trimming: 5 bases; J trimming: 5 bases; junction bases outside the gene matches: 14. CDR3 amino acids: CASSTLDRDRGRNEQYF. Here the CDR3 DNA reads TGTGCCAGCAGCACACTAGACCGGGACAGGGGGAGAAACGAGCAGTACTTC. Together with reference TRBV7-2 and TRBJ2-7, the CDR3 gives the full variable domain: GAGVSQSPSNKVTEKGKDVELRCDPISGHTALYWYRQSLGQGLEFLIYFQGNSAPDKSGLPSDRFSAERTGGSVSTLTIQRTQQEDSAVYLCASSTLDRDRGRNEQYFGPGTRLTVT.